Below, 10 T cell receptor beta chains from the same sample are listed, as sequenced in a study of blood T cell repertoires in COVID-19. Libraries were prepared by immunoSEQ multiplex PCR; TCRdb keeps only in-frame clonotypes and omits some of them. The sample shows about 250,000 clones, roughly 85% of them seen only once. Input material: PBMCs or T cells enriched from blood (not recorded which). The receptor source for this set is a woman in her forties or fifties who had been exposed to COVID-19.

The chain uses TRBV6-1 and TRBJ1-1, with a tentative D call TRBD1 (5 bases). Germline lookup yields CDR1 MNHNS and CDR2 SASEGT. The CDR3 length is 15 residues. With 0 bases removed from V and 8 bases from J, the gap between germline ends came to 16 bases. The CDR3 DNA reads TGTGCCAGCAGTGAAGCGGGGGGACGGCTACCCGAAGCTTTCTTT. Its translation is CASSEAGGRLPEAFF.

This chain joins TRBV20-1 and TRBJ2-5; D unresolved. V lost 3 bases to trimming and J lost 5 bases, with 7 bases between them. The germline CDR1 and CDR2 sequences are DFQATT and SNEGSKA (reference sequence). The CDR3 length is 11 residues. The CDR3 loop is CSASPPETQYF. CDR3 sequence (DNA): TGCAGTGCTAGCCCTCCCGAGACCCAGTACTTC.

This chain uses TRBV4-3 with TRBJ1-2; D perhaps matches TRBD1 (6 bases). Looked up from germline, CDR1 is LGHNA and CDR2 is YSLEER. The CDR3 contains 18 residues. Trimming removed 1 base at V and 3 bases at J, with 21 bases between. The CDR3 DNA sequence: TGCGCCAGCAGCCAAGTACCCGGCACAGGGCGACCCCACTATGGCTACACCTTC. Protein product: CASSQVPGTGRPHYGYTF.

This CDR3 reads CASSTRTQGVTDTQYF. The CDR3 DNA follows: TGTGCCAGCAGCACCCGAACTCAGGGTGTAACAGATACGCAGTATTTT. The J gene is TRBJ2-3, the V gene TRBV7-9; D is possibly TRBD1 (5 bases). V was clipped by 5 bases and J by 3 bases, with 18 bases between them. The CDR3 is 16 amino acids. Germline CDR1 is SEHNR and CDR2 is FQNEAQ (reference sequence). The variable domain in full, completed from reference TRBV7-9 and TRBJ2-3, reads DTGVSQNPRHKITKRGQNVTFRCDPISEHNRLYWYRQTLGQGPEFLTYFQNEAQLEKSRLLSDRFSAERPKGSFSTLEIQRTEQGDSAMYLCASSTRTQGVTDTQYFGPGTRLTVL.

The genes are TRBV6-2 or TRBV6-3 and TRBJ2-2; D may be TRBD2 (5 bases). Germline values: CDR1 MNHEY, CDR2 SVGEGT. The V end lost 3 bases, the J end lost 3 bases, and 11 bases lay between the germline ends. The length of the CDR3 is 15 residues. The CDR3 sequence is CASSYAADYTGELFF. In DNA form, the CDR3 reads TGTGCCAGCAGTTATGCAGCGGATTACACCGGGGAGCTGTTTTTT.

A word on this clone: Other DNA sequences in this sample translate to the same CDR3. The chain links TRBV9 to TRBJ2-5, with D possibly being TRBD1 (5 bases). V gave up 0 bases and J gave up 4 bases, with 7 bases separating them. Germline V gene sequence: CDR1 SGDLS, CDR2 YYNGEE. The CDR3 runs to 13 residues. The CDR3 region has the DNA TGTGCCAGCAGCGTAGGGGGCGGAGAGACCCAGTACTTC. Translated, it gives CASSVGGGETQYF. The full variable domain, its missing parts supplied by reference TRBV9 and TRBJ2-5, is DSGVTQTPKHLITATGQRVTLRCSPRSGDLSVYWYQQSLDQGLQFLIQYYNGEERAKGNILERFSAQQFPDLHSELNLSSLELGDSALYFCASSVGGGETQYFGPGTRLLVL.

The V call is TRBV7-2, the J call TRBJ2-5; possibly TRBD1 for D (5 bases). This CDR3 region has 14 residues. Germline V CDR1 and CDR2: SGHTA, FQGNSA. V gave up 5 bases and J gave up 5 bases, with 15 bases separating them. CDR3 DNA: TGTGCCAGCAGCGTTTCCCAGGGTGGGGAGACCCAGTACTTC. The encoded protein is CASSVSQGGETQYF.

The V call is TRBV7-7, the J call TRBJ2-1; D might be TRBD2 (6 bases). With 2 bases removed from V and 9 bases from J, the gap between germline ends came to 11 bases. Germline loops: CDR1 SSHAT, CDR2 FNYEAQ (reference sequence). The CDR3 has 13 amino acids. The CDR3 DNA follows: TGTGCCAGCAGCTTACGGAGGGACGGTGAGCAGTTCTTC. Its translation is CASSLRRDGEQFF.

The chain employs TRBV2 and TRBJ1-5; 7 bases map to TRBD1. The CDR3 is made up of 16 amino acids. V trimming: 6 bases; J trimming: 4 bases; junction bases outside the gene matches: 12. Germline V lookup: CDR1 SNHLY, CDR2 FYNNEI. As DNA, the CDR3 is TGTGCCAGCAGCCTTATTACAGGGACAGCAAATCAGCCCCAGCATTTT. Protein product: CASSLITGTANQPQHF.

V is TRBV11-2 and J is TRBJ1-5, with D possibly being TRBD1 (6 bases). The CDR3 is 15 residues long. Germline lookup yields CDR1 SGHAT and CDR2 FQNNGV. Trimming shortened V by 2 bases and J by 1 base, and 9 bases separated the two germline ends. The CDR3 coding sequence is TGTGCCAGCAGCTTACAACAGGGAAGCAATCAGCCCCAGCATTTT. Encoded protein: CASSLQQGSNQPQHF.